A single T cell receptor beta chain is shown here with its context. This record belongs to a study of T cell repertoires and Cas9 in healthy adults. V dropped 4 bases and J dropped 9 bases, with 19 bases sitting between them. CDR3 length: 15 residues. The germline V gene encodes CDR1 MNHEY and CDR2 SMNVEV (reference sequence). Clones were sequenced by immunoSEQ multiplex PCR, and TCRdb holds only the in-frame ones, with some missing. The sample has 11,000 to 15,000 clones; approximately 89% are singletons. The sequenced material came from Tregs (CD4+, CD25+, CD127-, CD137-, CD154-) from PBMCs; culture status not recorded. The chain is built from TRBV27 and TRBJ2-1; D possibly corresponds to TRBD2 (6 bases). The sequence derives from a human donor in good health. The chain's CDR3 is CASSSASATYVEQFF. The CDR3 DNA follows: TGTGCCAGCAGTTCAGCTAGCGCCACGTATGTTGAGCAGTTCTTC.